The 17 T cell receptor beta chains below come from one sample, sequenced in a study of vaccination and CD4 T cells after COVID-19. These receptors' antigens are unknown. Cultured CD4+ T-cell DNA underwent Oncomine TCR Beta short-read sequencing. TCRdb reanalysed the PCR reads using MiXCR and keeps one entry per CDR3 protein. The repertoire consists of roughly 25,000 distinct CDR3 sequences, with 67% occurring once and the leading ten covering 20% to 25%. The treatment was: roughly nine-day PBMC culture with coronavirus spike peptide pools or control peptides (ViraFEST assay). Sequenced here: CD4+ T cells from blood, cultured in vitro, sampled after SARS-CoV-2 vaccination. The receptors originated from a human donor who received a COVID-19 vaccine.

The chain joins TRBV6-1 to TRBJ2-7; D gene uncertain. The V gene lost 6 bases and the J gene lost 9 bases, with 12 bases spanning the gap. Germline CDR1 MNHNS, CDR2 SASEGT. The CDR3 has 11 residues. In nucleotides, the CDR3 is TGTGCCAGCAGACCCCCTAGAGGGCAGTACTTC. This codes for CASRPPRGQYF.

The chain has TRBV12-3 or TRBV12-4 and TRBJ1-1, with a possible D match to TRBD1 (5 bases). This CDR3 spans 14 amino acids. Between the trimmed V and J ends, which lost 6 bases and 10 bases, there was a span of 21 bases. In DNA form, the CDR3 reads TGTGCCAGCAGGTCAACCGGCAGGGCTGTTCGAGCTTTCTTT. Translating it yields CASRSTGRAVRAFF.

This clonotype was detected once. V gene TRBV20-1 combines with J gene TRBJ1-2; D is possibly TRBD1 (5 bases). The ends were cut back, 0 bases at V and 6 bases at J, with 20 bases in the middle. The CDR3 extends over 16 amino acids. Germline assignment: CDR1 DFQATT and CDR2 SNEGSKA (reference sequence). The chain's CDR3 is CSARDFGKGIEDGYTF. In DNA, the CDR3 is TGCAGTGCTAGAGATTTTGGTAAGGGGATAGAAGATGGCTACACCTTC.

This clonotype appeared a few times. The chain couples TRBV21-1 to TRBJ2-7; TRBD1, as called in the table, went unchecked against the DNA. TRBV21-1 is reported as a pseudogene. CDR3 length equals 16 residues. DNA for the CDR3: TGTGCCAGCAGCAAACTCGGGCGGGGTTCGGCCTACGAGCAGTACTTC. It codes for CASSKLGRGSAYEQYF.

V gene TRBV2 combines with J gene TRBJ2-1; 10 bases are shared with TRBD2. The CDR3 is 14 residues long. The V gene end was trimmed by 5 bases and the J gene end by 5 bases; junction bases not matched to a gene: 3. Per the germline V gene, CDR1 is SNHLY and CDR2 is FYNNEI. For the CDR3, the DNA is TGTGCCAGCAGTCCCAGCGGGGGGGACAATGAGCAGTTCTTC. Its protein is CASSPSGGDNEQFF.

The gene calls are TRBV23-1 and TRBJ1-6; 8 bases are shared with TRBD1. TRBV23-1 is reported as an ORF; its role is uncertain. Unmatched junction bases numbered 9, after V lost 9 bases and J lost 2 bases. The CDR3 consists of 16 residues. CDR3 nucleotide sequence: TGCGCCAGGGAAGGGATACAGGGGGCCTATAATTCACCCCTCCACTTT. It yields the protein CAREGIQGAYNSPLHF.

The chain combines TRBV20-1 with TRBJ1-3; 7 nucleotides match TRBD1. CDR3 length equals 16 residues. The V gene's germline CDR1 is DFQATT and CDR2 SNEGSKA (reference sequence). With V trimmed by 3 bases and J by 0 bases, 8 bases remained unmatched. CDR3 bases: TGCAGTGCTAGCCCCGGGACAGCGAGCTCTGGAAACACCATATATTTT. Amino acids: CSASPGTASSGNTIYF.

The chain uses TRBV6-1 and TRBJ2-5, with 10 nucleotides matching TRBD2. The J segment lost 4 bases and the V segment lost 4 bases, leaving 6 bases of the junction unmatched. Germline lookup yields CDR1 MNHNS and CDR2 SASEGT. This CDR3 region has 15 residues. In DNA form, the CDR3 reads TGTGCCAGCAGTGCACTAGCGGGGCTGAGAGAGACCCAGTACTTC. It codes for CASSALAGLRETQYF.

CDR3 DNA sequence: TGTGCCAGCAGGCCGACCTGGCTAGGACAGGGGCACTATGGCTACACCTTC. This sequence encodes CASRPTWLGQGHYGYTF. The J gene is TRBJ1-2, the V gene TRBV2, with 9 bases aligning to TRBD1. The V gene's germline CDR1 is SNHLY and CDR2 FYNNEI. The trim removed 6 bases at V and 3 bases at J, leaving 14 bases unmatched. The CDR3 totals 17 residues.

The chain carries TRBV30 and TRBJ1-1; D remains ambiguous. Germline lookup yields CDR1 GTSNPN and CDR2 SVGIG (reference sequence). This CDR3 is 11 amino acids long. Trimming pared 0 bases from V and 3 bases from J, leaving 2 bases between. The CDR3 DNA is TGTGCCTGGAGTGTACACACTGAAGCTTTCTTT. Its protein is CAWSVHTEAFF.

This clonotype was seen a single time. The chain combines TRBV24-1 with TRBJ2-1; 9 bases match TRBD1. V gave up 2 bases and J gave up 0 bases; unmatched junction bases: 4. Germline loops: CDR1 KGHDR, CDR2 SFDVKD. The CDR3 has 17 amino acids. DNA of the CDR3: TGTGCCACCAGTGATTCCGGGACAGGGACCTCCTACAATGAGCAGTTCTTC. It encodes CATSDSGTGTSYNEQFF.

The chain employs TRBV24-1 and TRBJ2-5, with TRBD1 as a possible D gene (7 bases). From germline, CDR1 is KGHDR and CDR2 SFDVKD. The V end lost 3 bases, the J end lost 5 bases, and 15 bases lay between the germline ends. The CDR3 has 15 residues. CDR3 amino acids: CATSDRRGPWETQYF. CDR3 nucleotide sequence: TGTGCCACCAGTGATAGGAGGGGGCCATGGGAGACCCAGTACTTC.

The rearrangement links TRBV12-3 or TRBV12-4 to TRBJ2-5; no clear D gene. The CDR3 contains 15 residues. Trimming shortened V by 6 bases and J by 5 bases, and 19 bases separated the two germline ends. CDR3 in DNA: TGTGCCAGCAGGGTGCATTTGCGGCTTTTGGAGACCCAGTACTTC. Amino acid sequence: CASRVHLRLLETQYF.

This clonotype was counted only a few times. In DNA, the CDR3 is TGTGCCAGCAGCCTGGGGGGGACGCGGTACGAGCAGTACTTC. This translates into CASSLGGTRYEQYF. This chain links TRBV7-2 with TRBJ2-7, with 7 bases matching TRBD2. V shed 5 bases, J shed 4 bases, and the junction held 8 bases outside the gene matches. Germline assignment: CDR1 SGHTA and CDR2 FQGNSA. This CDR3 region has 14 residues.

The V and J genes are TRBV20-1 and TRBJ2-7, with D perhaps matching TRBD1 or TRBD2 (5 bases each). Germline CDR1 reads DFQATT; CDR2 reads SNEGSKA (reference sequence). CDR3 length: 15 residues. V was cut by 5 bases and J by 4 bases, with 21 bases left in between. The CDR3 region has the DNA TGCAGTGCTGGGGACCCCAAGGGGAACGTTTACGAGCAGTACTTC. Translated, it gives CSAGDPKGNVYEQYF.

The rearrangement joins TRBV12-3 or TRBV12-4 to TRBJ1-2, with 12 bases lining up with TRBD1. The V gene end was trimmed by 4 bases and the J gene end by 4 bases; junction bases not matched to a gene: 13. This CDR3 is built from 18 residues. This chain's CDR3 is CASSSRRDRGLIIYGYTF. The CDR3 nucleotides read TGTGCCAGCAGTTCCCGCCGGGACAGGGGGCTCATCATCTATGGCTACACCTTC.

The rearrangement uses TRBV2 and TRBJ1-2; TRBD1 agrees at 12 bases. V lost 2 bases, J lost 5 bases, and 3 bases stayed unmatched. The CDR3 is made up of 15 amino acids. CDR1 SNHLY and CDR2 FYNNEI come from the germline V gene. The CDR3 coding sequence is TGTGCCAGCAGTGAATGGGGACAGGGGGCTTATGGCTACACCTTC. This encodes CASSEWGQGAYGYTF.